Sequencing of this T cell receptor beta chain was carried out in a study of OX40 agonist ivuxolimab in advanced cancers. The overall study: Enrolled patients in dose escalation had cancers that were hepatocellular carcinoma, melanoma, renal cell or head and neck cancer. Study-wide results and caveats: Expanded clones tended on average to be more numerous among CD8+ T cells than CD4+. Certain nonresponders likewise exhibited a low normalized T-cell clonal expansion.

This CDR3 region has 14 residues. Germline CDR1 MNHEY, CDR2 SVGAGI. Between the trimmed V and J ends, which lost 6 bases and 1 base, there was a span of 10 bases. Assay: immunoSEQ multiplex PCR; the TCRdb copy retains only in-frame clones and omits some. Of around 66,000 clones listed, roughly nine tenths are singletons. This clone has a single count. Its antigen is unidentified. This TCR derives from an adult with an advanced solid tumor such as melanoma, head and neck, liver or kidney cancer. This chain joins TRBV6-5 and TRBJ1-5; the D is unclear. The source material was CD4+ or CD8+ T cells sorted from blood, sampled in a trial of the OX40 agonist ivuxolimab. The chain's CDR3 is CASSDGFSNQPQHF. The CDR3 DNA reads as TGTGCCAGCAGCGACGGGTTCAGCAATCAGCCCCAGCATTTT.